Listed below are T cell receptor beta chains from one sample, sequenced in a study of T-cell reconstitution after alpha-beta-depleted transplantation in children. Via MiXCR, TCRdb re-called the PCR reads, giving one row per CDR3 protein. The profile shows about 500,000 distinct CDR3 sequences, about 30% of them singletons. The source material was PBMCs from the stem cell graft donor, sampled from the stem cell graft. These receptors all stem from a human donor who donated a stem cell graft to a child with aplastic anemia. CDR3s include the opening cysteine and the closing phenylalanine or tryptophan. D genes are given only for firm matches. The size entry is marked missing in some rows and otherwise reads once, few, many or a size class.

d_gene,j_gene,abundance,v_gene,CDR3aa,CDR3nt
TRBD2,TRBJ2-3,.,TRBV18,CASSPSGGYGTGTDTQYF,TGTGCCAGCTCACCATCCGGGGGGTACGGCACAGGCACAGATACGCAGTATTTT
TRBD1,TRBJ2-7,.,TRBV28,CASRPTPGQLYEQYF,TGTGCCAGCAGACCAACACCGGGACAGTTATACGAGCAGTACTTC
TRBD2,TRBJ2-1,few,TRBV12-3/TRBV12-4,CASTATSVSLHEQFF,TGTGCCAGCACCGCGACTAGCGTCTCCCTCCATGAGCAGTTCTTC
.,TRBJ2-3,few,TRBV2,CASSEADTQYF,TGTGCCAGCAGTGAGGCGGATACGCAGTATTTT
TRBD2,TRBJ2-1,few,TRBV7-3,CASSRSGSPYNEQFF,TGTGCCAGCAGTCGGAGCGGGAGTCCCTACAATGAGCAGTTCTTC
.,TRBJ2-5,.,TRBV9,CASSVEVNTRETQYF,TGTGCCAGCAGCGTAGAAGTTAATACAAGGGAGACCCAGTACTTC
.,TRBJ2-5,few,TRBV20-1,CSARDPVVEDRETQYF,TGCAGTGCTAGAGATCCCGTGGTAGAGGATCGGGAGACCCAGTACTTC
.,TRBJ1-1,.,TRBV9,CASNPLAGTEAFF,TGTGCCAGCAACCCCCTAGCGGGTACTGAAGCTTTCTTT
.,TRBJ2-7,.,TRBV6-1,CASTRDIEAYEQYF,TGTGCCAGTACGCGGGATATCGAGGCCTACGAGCAGTACTTC
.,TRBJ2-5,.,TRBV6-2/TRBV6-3,CASSDARQTQYF,TGTGCCAGCAGCGACGCGAGGCAGACCCAGTACTTC
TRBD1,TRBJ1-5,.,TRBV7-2,CASSKGTGKRNQPQHF,TGTGCCAGCAGCAAGGGGACAGGGAAGCGCAATCAGCCCCAGCATTTT
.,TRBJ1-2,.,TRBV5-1,CASSLDGSPNYGYTF,TGCGCCAGCAGCTTGGATGGCAGCCCCAACTATGGCTACACCTTC
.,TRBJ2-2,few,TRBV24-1,CATSDWTGELFF,TGTGCCACCAGTGATTGGACCGGGGAGCTGTTTTTT
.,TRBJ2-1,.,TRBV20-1,CSASWQISYNEQFF,TGCAGTGCTAGTTGGCAAATCTCCTACAATGAGCAGTTCTTC
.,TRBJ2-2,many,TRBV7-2,CASSFGAANTGELFF,TGTGCCAGCAGCTTCGGGGCAGCGAACACCGGGGAGCTGTTTTTT
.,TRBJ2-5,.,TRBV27,CASSPYGASETQYF,TGTGCCAGCAGTCCCTACGGCGCGTCAGAGACCCAGTACTTC
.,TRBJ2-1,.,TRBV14,CASSQDWAIASGNEQFF,TGTGCCAGCAGCCAAGATTGGGCGATAGCGTCAGGGAATGAGCAGTTCTTC
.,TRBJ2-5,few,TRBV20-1,CSASPGEPQETQYF,TGCAGTGCTTCGCCGGGAGAACCGCAAGAGACCCAGTACTTC
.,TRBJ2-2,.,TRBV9,CASRDRNTGELFF,TGTGCCAGCAGGGACAGAAACACCGGGGAGCTGTTTTTT
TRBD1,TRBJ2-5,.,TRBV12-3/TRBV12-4,CASTTGPQETQYF,TGTGCCAGCACGACAGGGCCCCAAGAGACCCAGTACTTC
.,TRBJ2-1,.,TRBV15,CATSRDSRYTYNEQFF,TGTGCCACCAGCAGAGACAGCCGGTACACCTACAATGAGCAGTTCTTC
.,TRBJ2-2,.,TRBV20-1,CSARDQAIGELFF,TGCAGTGCTAGAGATCAAGCCATCGGGGAGCTGTTTTTT
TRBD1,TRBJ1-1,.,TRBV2,CASIDRGIGTEAFF,TGTGCCAGCATAGACAGGGGTATTGGGACTGAAGCTTTCTTT
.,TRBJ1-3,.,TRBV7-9,CASSLSVSGNTIYF,TGTGCCAGCAGCTTAAGCGTCTCTGGAAACACCATATATTTT
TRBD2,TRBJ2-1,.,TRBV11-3,CASSLGLAGGPNNEQFF,TGTGCCAGCAGCTTAGGACTAGCGGGAGGGCCAAACAATGAGCAGTTCTTC
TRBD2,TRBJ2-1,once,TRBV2,CASIGTSGRNEQFF,TGTGCCAGCATTGGGACTAGCGGGAGGAATGAGCAGTTCTTC
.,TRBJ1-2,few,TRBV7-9,CASSSSSERYYGYTF,TGTGCCAGCAGCTCAAGCAGCGAACGATACTATGGCTACACCTTC
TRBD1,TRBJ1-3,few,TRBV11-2,CASMEGQKGNTIYF,TGTGCCAGCATGGAGGGACAGAAGGGAAACACCATATATTTT
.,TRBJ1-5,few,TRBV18,CASSPPRGLGQPQHF,TGTGCCAGCTCACCACCCAGGGGACTTGGGCAGCCCCAGCATTTT
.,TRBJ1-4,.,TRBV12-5,CASGLAPYEKLFF,TGTGCTAGTGGTTTGGCCCCCTACGAAAAACTGTTTTTT
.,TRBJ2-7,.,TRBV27,CASSLRWQAKTYEQYF,TGTGCCAGCAGTTTACGGTGGCAGGCGAAAACCTACGAGCAGTACTTC
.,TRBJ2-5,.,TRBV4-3,CASSQEAGETQYF,TGCGCCAGCAGCCAAGAGGCGGGGGAGACCCAGTACTTC
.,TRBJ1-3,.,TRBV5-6,CASSRDRASGNTIYF,TGTGCCAGCAGTCGCGACAGAGCCTCTGGAAACACCATATATTTT
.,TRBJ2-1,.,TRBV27,CASNSRTAENEQFF,TGTGCCAGCAATTCCCGGACGGCTGAAAATGAGCAGTTCTTC
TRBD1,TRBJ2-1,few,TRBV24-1,CATSEPGQGHEQFF,TGTGCCACCAGTGAGCCGGGACAGGGTCATGAGCAGTTCTTC
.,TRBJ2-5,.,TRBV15,CATSKPGYQETQYF,TGTGCCACCAGCAAGCCGGGATACCAAGAGACCCAGTACTTC
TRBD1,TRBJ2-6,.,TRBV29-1,CSVIQTGLSTKLSSGANVLTF,TGCAGCGTTATCCAGACAGGGCTATCCACCAAGCTATCCTCTGGGGCCAACGTCCTGACTTTC